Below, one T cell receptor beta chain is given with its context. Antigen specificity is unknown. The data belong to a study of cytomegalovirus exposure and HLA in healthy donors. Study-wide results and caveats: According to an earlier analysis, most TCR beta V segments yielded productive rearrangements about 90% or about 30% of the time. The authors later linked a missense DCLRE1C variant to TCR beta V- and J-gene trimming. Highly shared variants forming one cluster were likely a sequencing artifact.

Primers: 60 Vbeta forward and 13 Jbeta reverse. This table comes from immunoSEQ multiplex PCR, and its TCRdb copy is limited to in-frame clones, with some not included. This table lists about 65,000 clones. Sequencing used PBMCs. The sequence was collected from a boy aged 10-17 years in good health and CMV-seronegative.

In nucleotides, the CDR3 is TGTGCCAGTAGTAACGGGGGGTATGCAGATACGCAGTATTTT. Its protein product is CASSNGGYADTQYF. The chain combines TRBV19 with TRBJ2-3; 7 bases match TRBD2. The CDR3 loop spans 14 amino acids. CDR1 and CDR2 (germline): LNHDA, SQIVND (reference sequence). V gave up 4 bases and J gave up 4 bases; unmatched junction bases: 5.